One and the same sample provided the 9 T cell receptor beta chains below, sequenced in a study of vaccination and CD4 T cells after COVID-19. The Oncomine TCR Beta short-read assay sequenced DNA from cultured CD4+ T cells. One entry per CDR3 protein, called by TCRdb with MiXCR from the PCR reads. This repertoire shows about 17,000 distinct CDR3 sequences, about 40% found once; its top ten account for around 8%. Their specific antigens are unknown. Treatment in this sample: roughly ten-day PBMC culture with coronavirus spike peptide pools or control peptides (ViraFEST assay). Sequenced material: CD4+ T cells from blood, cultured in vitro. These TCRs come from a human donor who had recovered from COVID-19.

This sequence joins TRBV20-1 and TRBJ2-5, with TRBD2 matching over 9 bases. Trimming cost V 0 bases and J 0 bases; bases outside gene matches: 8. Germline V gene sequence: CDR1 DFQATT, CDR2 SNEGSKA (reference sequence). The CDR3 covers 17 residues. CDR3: CSARDFRAGGNQETQYF. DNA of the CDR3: TGCAGTGCTAGAGATTTTCGGGCGGGAGGGAACCAAGAGACCCAGTACTTC.

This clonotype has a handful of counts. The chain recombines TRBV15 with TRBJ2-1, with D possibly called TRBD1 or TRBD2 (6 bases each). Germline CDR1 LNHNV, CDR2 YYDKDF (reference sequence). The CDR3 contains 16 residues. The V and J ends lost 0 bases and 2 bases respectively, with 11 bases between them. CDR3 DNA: TGTGCCACCAGCAGAGATCGGAGGGACACCTACAATGAGCAGTTCTTC. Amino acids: CATSRDRRDTYNEQFF.

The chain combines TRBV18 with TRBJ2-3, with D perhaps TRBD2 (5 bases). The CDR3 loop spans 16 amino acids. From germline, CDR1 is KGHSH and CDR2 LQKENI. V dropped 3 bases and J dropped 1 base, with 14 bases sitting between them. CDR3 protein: CASSPERTGGTDTQYF. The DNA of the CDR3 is TGTGCCAGCTCACCCGAGAGAACCGGGGGCACAGATACGCAGTATTTT.

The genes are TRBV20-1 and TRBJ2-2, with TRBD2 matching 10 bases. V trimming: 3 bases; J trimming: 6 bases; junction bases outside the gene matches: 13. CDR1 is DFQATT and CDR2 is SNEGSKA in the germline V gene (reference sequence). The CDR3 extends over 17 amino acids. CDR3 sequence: CSASGPLSSGSAGELFF. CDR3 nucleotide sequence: TGCAGTGCTAGTGGCCCCCTGTCTAGCGGGAGTGCCGGGGAGCTGTTTTTT.

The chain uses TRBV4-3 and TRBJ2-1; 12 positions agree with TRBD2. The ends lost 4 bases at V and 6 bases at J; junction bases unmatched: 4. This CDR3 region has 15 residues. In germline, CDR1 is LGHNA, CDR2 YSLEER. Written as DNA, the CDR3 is TGCGCCAGCAGCCTGGGACTAGCGGGTTTCAATGAGCAGTTCTTC. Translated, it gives CASSLGLAGFNEQFF.

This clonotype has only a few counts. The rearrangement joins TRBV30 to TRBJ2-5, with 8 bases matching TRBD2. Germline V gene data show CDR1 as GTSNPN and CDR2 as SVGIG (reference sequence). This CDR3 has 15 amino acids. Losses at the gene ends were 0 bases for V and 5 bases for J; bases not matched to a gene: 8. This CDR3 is CAWSVSLAGTETQYF. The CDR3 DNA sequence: TGTGCCTGGAGTGTATCGCTAGCGGGTACGGAGACCCAGTACTTC.

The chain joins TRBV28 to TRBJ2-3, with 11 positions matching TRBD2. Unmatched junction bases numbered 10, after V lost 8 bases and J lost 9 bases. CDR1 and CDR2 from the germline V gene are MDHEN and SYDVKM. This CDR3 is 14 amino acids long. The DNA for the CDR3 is TGTGCCAGCGGGCTCCTAGCGGGAGGTGGAACGCAGTATTTT. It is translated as CASGLLAGGGTQYF.

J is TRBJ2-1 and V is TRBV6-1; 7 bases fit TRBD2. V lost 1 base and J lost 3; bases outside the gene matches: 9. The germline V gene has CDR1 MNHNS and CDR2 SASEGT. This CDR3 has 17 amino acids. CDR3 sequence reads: CASSEVSGQTFYNEQFF. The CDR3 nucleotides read TGTGCCAGCAGTGAAGTTAGCGGGCAAACCTTCTACAATGAGCAGTTCTTC.

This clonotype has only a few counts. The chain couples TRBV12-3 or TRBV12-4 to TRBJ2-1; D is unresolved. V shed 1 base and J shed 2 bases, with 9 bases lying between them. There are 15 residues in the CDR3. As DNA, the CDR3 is TGTGCCAGCAGTTTAGGATCTCGCGCCTACAATGAGCAGTTCTTC. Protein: CASSLGSRAYNEQFF.